These 15 T cell receptor beta chains were all obtained from the same sample, sequenced in a study of OX40 agonist ivuxolimab in advanced cancers. This table comes from immunoSEQ multiplex PCR, and its TCRdb copy is limited to in-frame clones, with some not included. The sample contains 90,000 to 100,000 clones, more than 85% of which appear only once. Here the sequenced sample was CD4+ or CD8+ T cells sorted from blood, taken in a trial of the OX40 agonist ivuxolimab. These receptors all stem from an adult with an advanced solid tumor such as melanoma, head and neck, liver or kidney cancer.

The CDR3 DNA sequence: TGTGCCAGCAGCCAAAAACAAGGGCCAGATACGCAGTATTTT. Its translation: CASSQKQGPDTQYF. The chain employs TRBV4-2 and TRBJ2-3; D is unclear. Germline CDR1 is LGHNA and CDR2 is YNFKEQ. CDR3 size: 14 residues. Trimming removed 2 bases from V and 4 bases from J, with 10 bases in between.

This clone was seen a few times. This chain connects TRBV30 to TRBJ1-1; D is uncertain. Germline V gene data show CDR1 as GTSNPN and CDR2 as SVGIG (reference sequence). The CDR3 is 12 residues long. V lost 7 bases to trimming and J lost 1 base, with 10 bases between them. CDR3 coding DNA: TGTGCCTACCAGATTCAGAACACTGAAGCTTTCTTT. It yields the protein CAYQIQNTEAFF.

Here the CDR3 reads CASSTQGGVYNEQFF. The CDR3 bases are TGTGCCAGCAGTACGCAAGGAGGGGTCTACAATGAGCAGTTCTTC. The chain couples TRBV2 to TRBJ2-1; D is possibly TRBD2 (6 bases). V was shortened by 5 bases and J by 3 bases, with 14 bases between the two germline ends. Germline values: CDR1 SNHLY, CDR2 FYNNEI. CDR3 length: 15 amino acids.

This chain connects TRBV5-1 to TRBJ1-5; no reliable D call. The length of the CDR3 is 15 residues. Trimming removed 2 bases at V and 4 bases at J, with 13 bases between. The germline CDR1 and CDR2 sequences are SGHRS and YFSETQ. The CDR3 DNA sequence: TGCGCCAGCAGCTTTGGGCCCGGAGGGAATCAGCCCCAGCATTTT. Its protein is CASSFGPGGNQPQHF.

The chain combines TRBV2 with TRBJ1-1; D is unresolved. The length of the CDR3 is 15 residues. Germline V lookup: CDR1 SNHLY, CDR2 FYNNEI. Trimming removed 2 bases at V and 5 bases at J, with 15 bases between. This chain's CDR3 is CASSENGPPNTEAFF. The CDR3 DNA sequence: TGTGCCAGCAGTGAAAATGGGCCCCCGAATACTGAAGCTTTCTTT.

Written as DNA, the CDR3 is TGTGCCAGTAGTCCCCGTGGGTATAGTGACACTGAAGCTTTCTTT. This encodes CASSPRGYSDTEAFF. V gene TRBV19 combines with J gene TRBJ1-1; no reliable D call. Germline V CDR1 and CDR2: LNHDA, SQIVND (reference sequence). The CDR3 loop spans 15 amino acids. V was cut by 5 bases and J by 3 bases, with 16 bases left in between.

This clone was detected only once. The chain links TRBV6-1 to TRBJ2-5; D gene uncertain. Germline V lookup: CDR1 MNHNS, CDR2 SASEGT. This CDR3 has 17 residues. V shed 2 bases and J shed 5 bases, with 21 bases lying between them. CDR3 DNA: TGTGCCAGCAGTGAAATCATGTTCGGACGATATGGGGAGACCCAGTACTTC. It encodes CASSEIMFGRYGETQYF.

The gene calls are TRBV5-8 and TRBJ2-5, with D hard to call. The CDR3 is made up of 18 amino acids. Germline lookup yields CDR1 SGHTS and CDR2 YDEGEE. The ends were cut back, 0 bases at V and 0 bases at J, with 18 bases in the middle. The CDR3 nucleotides read TGTGCCAGCAGCTTGGCCAAGATGAGTTCTCCATACCAAGAGACCCAGTACTTC. Its protein product is CASSLAKMSSPYQETQYF.

The rearrangement joins TRBV19 to TRBJ1-5, with 7 positions matching TRBD1. CDR1 is LNHDA and CDR2 is SQIVND in the germline V gene (reference sequence). The junction had 12 bases not matched to a gene; V was cut back by 6 bases and J by 4 bases. CDR3 length: 16 amino acids. In nucleotides, the CDR3 is TGTGCCAGTAGGCGTACCGGGACAGACTCTAATCAGCCCCAGCATTTT. Protein sequence: CASRRTGTDSNQPQHF.

The gene calls are TRBV7-8 and TRBJ2-1, with 7 bases that match TRBD2. The germline gives CDR1 SGHVS, CDR2 FQNEAQ. V shed 0 bases, J shed 5 bases, and the junction held 7 bases outside the gene matches. The CDR3 is 16 amino acids. In nucleotides, the CDR3 is TGTGCCAGCAGCTTAGCGCGGAGGGAGGGGAACAATGAGCAGTTCTTC. It translates to CASSLARREGNNEQFF.

This chain joins TRBV5-1 and TRBJ2-3; D not resolved. The CDR3 has 13 amino acids. Trimming shortened V by 4 bases and J by 2 bases, and 8 bases separated the two germline ends. CDR1 is SGHRS, CDR2 YFSETQ, per germline. This CDR3 is CASSTLNTDTQYF. As DNA, the CDR3 is TGCGCCAGCAGCACCCTAAACACAGATACGCAGTATTTT.

The chain employs TRBV5-4 and TRBJ1-2; TRBD1 matches at 8 bases. CDR1 SGHNT and CDR2 YYREEE come from the germline V gene (reference sequence). This CDR3 spans 12 amino acids. V was pared by 7 bases and J by 10 bases, with 9 bases of the junction left unmatched. The CDR3 is CASQDRAQDYTF. DNA of the CDR3: TGTGCCAGCCAGGACAGGGCACAGGACTACACCTTC.

The chain uses TRBV5-1 and TRBJ1-1; D is unresolved. This CDR3 is built from 15 residues. The germline CDR1 and CDR2 sequences are SGHRS and YFSETQ. Trimming took off 5 bases at V and 2 bases at J, with 16 bases between the two ends. The CDR3 protein is CASRPGLSVNTEAFF. CDR3 sequence (DNA): TGCGCCAGCAGGCCTGGACTGTCGGTTAACACTGAAGCTTTCTTT.

This clone is a singleton in its sample. The CDR3 reads CASMVSPARYSGNTIYF. CDR3 DNA: TGTGCCAGTATGGTCAGTCCGGCGCGTTATTCTGGAAACACCATATATTTT. The chain employs TRBV19 and TRBJ1-3; no clear D. This CDR3 spans 17 amino acids. V dropped 7 bases and J dropped 1 base, with 20 bases sitting between them. Looked up from germline, CDR1 is LNHDA and CDR2 is SQIVND (reference sequence). Combining the CDR3 with reference TRBV19 and TRBJ1-3 gives the whole variable domain DGGITQSPKYLFRKEGQNVTLSCEQNLNHDAMYWYRQDPGQGLRLIYYSQIVNDFQKGDIAEGYSVSREKKESFPLTVTSAQKNPTAFYLCASMVSPARYSGNTIYFGEGSWLTVV.

V is TRBV6-5 and J is TRBJ2-1; 9 bases fit TRBD1. J lost 6 bases, V lost 6 bases, and 9 bases had no gene match. Germline values: CDR1 MNHEY, CDR2 SVGAGI. The CDR3 has 15 amino acids. The CDR3 DNA is TGTGCCAGCAGGGAAACAGGGGGCCGTAGCAATGAGCAGTTCTTC. Amino acid sequence: CASRETGGRSNEQFF.